Each of the 8 T cell receptor beta chains below was sequenced from the same sample in a study of blood T cell repertoires in COVID-19. Data came from immunoSEQ multiplex PCR; TCRdb stores just in-frame clones and leaves some out. The sample lists over 50,000 clones; approximately 83% were seen once. The sequenced sample was peripheral blood. The receptors stem from a human donor in a cohort sampled during active COVID-19.

This chain uses TRBV5-1 with TRBJ1-2; no clear D gene. The CDR3 totals 14 residues. The germline gives CDR1 SGHRS, CDR2 YFSETQ. V gave up 4 bases and J gave up 0 bases, with 10 bases separating them. CDR3 loop: CASSEAPPNYGYTF. CDR3 nucleotide sequence: TGCGCCAGCAGCGAGGCCCCCCCTAACTATGGCTACACCTTC. Filled out from reference TRBV5-1 and TRBJ1-2, the complete variable domain reads KAGVTQTPRYLIKTRGQQVTLSCSPISGHRSVSWYQQTPGQGLQFLFEYFSETQRNKGNFPGRFSGRQFSNSRSEMNVSTLELGDSALYLCASSEAPPNYGYTFGSGTRLTVV.

For the CDR3, the DNA is TGTGCCAGTAGTTGGACAGGGTCTCAGCCCCAGCATTTT. The encoded protein is CASSWTGSQPQHF. The V gene is TRBV19, the J gene TRBJ1-5; 8 bases line up with TRBD1. CDR3 length equals 13 residues. The V and J ends lost 5 bases and 6 bases, in that order; junction bases with no gene match: 3. Germline CDR1 is LNHDA and CDR2 is SQIVND (reference sequence).

The chain combines TRBV5-5 with TRBJ1-5; D is uncertain. The V and J ends lost 0 bases and 0 bases respectively, with 13 bases between them. CDR3 size: 17 residues. Germline V gene data show CDR1 as SGHKS and CDR2 as YYEKEE (reference sequence). CDR3 DNA: TGTGCCAGCAGCTTGGGATGGACTGCCGATAGCAATCAGCCCCAGCATTTT. Translation: CASSLGWTADSNQPQHF.

The rearrangement uses TRBV30 and TRBJ2-6; 10 nucleotides agree with TRBD1. The germline V gene encodes CDR1 GTSNPN and CDR2 SVGIG (reference sequence). The length of the CDR3 is 16 residues. Trimming cost V 4 bases and J 2 bases; bases outside gene matches: 5. The CDR3 protein is CAWIRGTGAGANVLTF. The DNA for the CDR3 is TGTGCCTGGATCAGGGGGACAGGGGCTGGGGCCAACGTCCTGACTTTC. Full variable domain (rest looked up from reference TRBV30 and TRBJ2-6): SQTIHQWPATLVQPVGSPLSLECTVEGTSNPNLYWYRQAAGRGLQLLFYSVGIGQISSEVPQNLSASRPQDRQFILSSKKLLLSDSGFYLCAWIRGTGAGANVLTFGAGSRLTVL.

The rearrangement uses TRBV7-2 and TRBJ2-7; tentatively, D is TRBD2 (6 bases). CDR1 and CDR2 from the germline V gene are SGHTA and FQGNSA. The CDR3 is 16 amino acids. Trimming removed 2 bases at V and 2 bases at J, with 16 bases between. Here the CDR3 reads CASSLSGTWGTYEQYF. The CDR3 DNA follows: TGTGCCAGCAGCTTAAGTGGGACTTGGGGCACCTACGAGCAGTACTTC. Full variable domain (missing parts from reference TRBV7-2 and TRBJ2-7): GAGVSQSPSNKVTEKGKDVELRCDPISGHTALYWYRQSLGQGLEFLIYFQGNSAPDKSGLPSDRFSAERTGGSVSTLTIQRTQQEDSAVYLCASSLSGTWGTYEQYFGPGTRLTVT.

This clone was picked up one time. The genes are TRBV5-1 and TRBJ2-5, with TRBD1 matching over 9 bases. After removal of 0 bases from V and 4 bases from J, the junction contained 1 base not matched to a gene. The CDR3 length is 14 residues. Germline values: CDR1 SGHRS, CDR2 YFSETQ. CDR3 in amino acids: CASSLGQGGETQYF. CDR3 nucleotide sequence: TGCGCCAGCAGCTTGGGACAGGGGGGAGAGACCCAGTACTTC.

The rearrangement links TRBV7-2 to TRBJ2-3, with D possibly TRBD1 on 5 matching bases. The CDR3 covers 12 residues. Germline CDR1 SGHTA, CDR2 FQGNSA. The V and J ends lost 5 bases and 4 bases respectively, with 7 bases between them. The CDR3 nucleotides are TGTGCCAGCAGCCAGGGCCCAGATACGCAGTATTTT. Its translation is CASSQGPDTQYF.

This clone was seen a single time. V is TRBV11-3 and J is TRBJ2-2; a weak D match, TRBD2 (6 bases). Deletions cut 0 bases from V and 6 bases from J, with 23 bases between. CDR1 and CDR2 (germline): SGHNT, YENEEA. This CDR3 has 19 residues. The CDR3 loop reads CASSLDRRHLGGSAGELFF. The CDR3 nucleotides read TGTGCCAGCAGCTTAGATCGGCGACATTTAGGAGGGTCGGCCGGGGAGCTGTTTTTT.